Following are 11 T cell receptor beta chains from one sample sequenced in a study of preoperative IRX-2 immunotherapy in early breast cancer. The assay was immunoSEQ multiplex PCR, and TCRdb's table has in-frame clones only and misses some. Of some 29,000 clones in the sample, 90% were seen once. Noted treatment: preoperative locoregional IRX-2 cytokine immunotherapy. This specimen was collected from a patient treated with IRX-2 immunotherapy. The source of these receptors is a human donor with breast cancer.

The chain has TRBV9 and TRBJ2-3; D is unclear. This CDR3 comprises 15 residues. Germline V gene lookup returns CDR1 SGDLS and CDR2 YYNGEE. Trimming took 4 bases from V and 0 from J, leaving 12 bases between them. As DNA, the CDR3 is TGTGCCAGCAGCCTTGATGGCACTAGCACAGATACGCAGTATTTT. Its protein is CASSLDGTSTDTQYF.

This chain links TRBV9 with TRBJ1-4; D is possibly TRBD1 (5 bases). V lost 4 bases to trimming and J lost 3 bases, with 10 bases between them. CDR3 length equals 14 residues. Germline V gene sequence: CDR1 SGDLS, CDR2 YYNGEE. In DNA, the CDR3 is TGTGCCAGCAGCACGGGGGGGGCTAATGAAAAACTGTTTTTT. This gives the protein CASSTGGANEKLFF.

This clone was seen only a few times. The DNA of the CDR3 is TGTGCCATCAGTGAGTCGACGACCTTCACCGGGGAGCTGTTTTTT. Protein: CAISESTTFTGELFF. This rearrangement joins TRBV10-3 to TRBJ2-2; D ambiguous. Germline CDR1 reads ENHRY; CDR2 reads SYGVKD. This CDR3 has 15 amino acids. The V end was cut by 0 bases, the J end by 4 bases, with 9 bases between.

This rearrangement joins TRBV4-3 to TRBJ1-5; the D is unclear. CDR1 LGHNA and CDR2 YSLEER come from the germline V gene. The germline V and J ends were trimmed by 0 bases and 1 base, with 10 bases remaining between them. The CDR3 consists of 16 residues. The CDR3 here is CASSQDLRQSNQPQHF. CDR3 DNA: TGCGCCAGCAGCCAAGACCTACGTCAGAGCAATCAGCCCCAGCATTTT.

The rearrangement links TRBV10-1 to TRBJ2-1, with 7 bases fitting TRBD2. The CDR3 consists of 15 residues. Germline assignment: CDR1 WNHNN and CDR2 SYGVQD (reference sequence). J was trimmed by 6 bases and V by 3 bases; bases with no gene match: 8. CDR3 nucleotides: TGCGCCAGCAGTGATCCGGGGGAGGGCGTCAATGAGCAGTTCTTC. Its translation: CASSDPGEGVNEQFF.

The V and J genes are TRBV5-4 and TRBJ1-1; 10 nucleotides agree with TRBD1. V lost 3 bases to trimming and J lost 5 bases; unmatched junction nucleotides: 4. This CDR3 is 14 amino acids long. Germline CDR1 is SGHNT and CDR2 is YYREEE (reference sequence). The CDR3 DNA reads as TGTGCCAGCAGCTCGGGACAGGGGCTTACTGAAGCTTTCTTT. Translating it yields CASSSGQGLTEAFF.

This sequence joins TRBV5-4 and TRBJ2-2; 13 nucleotides agree with TRBD2. The V gene end was trimmed by 5 bases and the J gene end by 4 bases; junction bases not matched to a gene: 5. This CDR3 spans 16 amino acids. The V gene's germline CDR1 is SGHNT and CDR2 YYREEE (reference sequence). This CDR3 reads CASRRTSGRGTGELFF. The CDR3 region has the DNA TGTGCCAGCAGAAGGACTAGCGGGAGAGGCACCGGGGAGCTGTTTTTT. Full variable domain (rest looked up from reference TRBV5-4 and TRBJ2-2): ETGVTQSPTHLIKTRGQQVTLRCSSQSGHNTVSWYQQALGQGPQFIFQYYREEENGRGNFPPRFSGLQFPNYSSELNVNALELDDSALYLCASRRTSGRGTGELFFGEGSRLTVL.

The J gene is TRBJ2-3, the V gene TRBV11-2, with a weak D call TRBD2 (5 bases). Trimming cost V 2 bases and J 6 bases, with 12 bases left between them. CDR3 size: 14 residues. Per germline, CDR1 SGHAT and CDR2 FQNNGV. The CDR3: CASSLNYGVDTQYF. In nucleotides, the CDR3 is TGTGCCAGCAGCTTAAATTACGGGGTGGATACGCAGTATTTT.

The rearrangement joins TRBV19 to TRBJ1-1; 12 bases are shared with TRBD1. Trimming at V came to 5 bases and at J to 6 bases, leaving 4 bases not matched to a gene. The CDR3 has 14 amino acids. Germline values: CDR1 LNHDA, CDR2 SQIVND (reference sequence). CDR3 DNA: TGTGCCAGTAGTCCGGGACAGGGGGCTTCTGAAGCTTTCTTT. It yields the protein CASSPGQGASEAFF.

This chain joins TRBV4-3 and TRBJ2-7, with D perhaps TRBD1 (8 bases). V dropped 2 bases and J dropped 3 bases, with 11 bases sitting between them. Germline-derived CDR1 and CDR2 are LGHNA and YSLEER. The CDR3 is 14 amino acids. The CDR3 DNA reads as TGCGCCAGCAGCCAAAACAGGGGGGGCTACGAGCAGTACTTC. This sequence encodes CASSQNRGGYEQYF.

This chain connects TRBV29-1 to TRBJ2-3; possible D gene TRBD1, 6 bases. CDR3 size: 14 residues. The V end lost 2 bases, the J end lost 3 bases, and 12 bases lay between the germline ends. Germline assignment: CDR1 SQVTM and CDR2 ANQGSEA. CDR3 DNA sequence: TGCAGCGTTGAATCGCCAGGGGTTACAGATACGCAGTATTTT. It is translated as CSVESPGVTDTQYF.